Listed below are T cell receptor beta chains from one sample, sequenced in a study of T cell clonotyping in hematopoietic cell transplantation. The data were produced by immunoSEQ multiplex PCR, yet TCRdb's version contains in-frame clones alone and is incomplete. The table lists over 15,000 clones, roughly 88% of them singletons. Sequencing used peripheral blood mononuclear cells. These receptors originate from a woman between 35 and 50 years old in good health. Some clones in this sample may be carry-over from other donors' samples. The CDR3 runs from the conserved cysteine through the conserved F or W. D genes are given only for firm matches. The size entry is marked missing in some rows and otherwise reads once, few, many or a size class.

>-|TRBJ1-2|-|TRBV7-2
CASSPGFNYGYTF
TGTGCCAGCAGCCCGGGGTTTAACTATGGCTACACCTTC
>-|TRBJ1-2|-|TRBV29-1
CSVAYNKWYTF
TGCAGCGTTGCTTATAATAAGTGGTACACCTTC
>-|TRBJ2-3|-|TRBV11-2
CASARTADRTDTQYF
TGTGCCAGCGCCCGAACAGCGGACCGCACAGATACGCAGTATTTT
>TRBD2|TRBJ2-1|-|TRBV7-3
CASSFGTRFALNEQFF
TGTGCCAGCAGCTTCGGGACTAGATTTGCCCTCAATGAGCAGTTCTTC
>-|TRBJ1-3|few|TRBV29-1
CSVLTGFSGNTIYF
TGCAGCGTCCTAACCGGGTTCTCTGGAAACACCATATATTTT
>-|TRBJ1-2|-|TRBV29-1
CSAKPLNYGYTF
TGCAGCGCGAAGCCCCTTAACTATGGCTACACCTTC
>-|TRBJ2-3|once|TRBV9
CASSLPTGGTDTQYF
TGTGCCAGCAGCCTCCCGACTGGCGGAACAGATACGCAGTATTTT
>-|TRBJ1-5|-|TRBV19
CASSARRQPQHF
TGTGCCAGTAGTGCGCGTCGTCAGCCCCAGCATTTT
>TRBD1|TRBJ2-2|-|TRBV30
CAWRGTGSNTGELFF
TGTGCCTGGAGGGGGACAGGGTCGAACACCGGGGAGCTGTTTTTT
>-|TRBJ2-5|-|TRBV7-2
CASSSLGVAQYF
TGTGCCAGCAGCTCCCTTGGGGTCGCCCAGTACTTC
>-|TRBJ1-5|-|TRBV19
CASSIGLGLQPQHF
TGTGCCAGTAGTATTGGTTTGGGTCTTCAGCCCCAGCATTTT
>TRBD1|TRBJ2-7|-|TRBV28
CASSLRGTGPFEQYF
TGTGCCAGCAGTCTTCGCGGGACAGGGCCTTTTGAGCAGTACTTC
>TRBD1|TRBJ2-7|-|TRBV27
CASSGNRGLGHEQYF
TGTGCCAGCAGTGGAAACAGGGGGCTAGGTCACGAGCAGTACTTC
>-|TRBJ1-5|-|TRBV11-2
CASSLDIQGRQPQHF
TGTGCCAGCAGCTTAGATATACAGGGCAGGCAGCCCCAGCATTTT
>-|TRBJ2-4|-|TRBV7-2
CASSDQLAKNIQYF
TGTGCCAGCAGCGACCAACTAGCCAAAAACATTCAGTACTTC
>-|TRBJ2-1|-|TRBV6-5
CASSSGPNNEQFF
TGTGCCAGCAGTTCAGGACCGAACAATGAGCAGTTCTTC
>-|TRBJ1-1|-|TRBV7-8
CASSLTSQAAFF
TGTGCCAGCAGCCTCACTAGTCAGGCAGCTTTCTTT
>-|TRBJ2-7|-|TRBV4-1
CASSQSQLKFPYEQYF
TGCGCCAGCAGCCAATCCCAGTTAAAGTTCCCCTACGAGCAGTACTTC
>-|TRBJ1-3|-|TRBV2
CASSPTSGNTIYF
TGTGCCAGCTCGCCGACTTCTGGAAACACCATATATTTT
>TRBD1|TRBJ1-4|-|TRBV10-3
CAISKGQGNGEKLFF
TGTGCCATCAGTAAGGGACAGGGGAATGGAGAAAAACTGTTTTTT
>-|TRBJ2-4|-|TRBV7-9
CASSLYASGAKNIQYF
TGTGCCAGCAGCTTATATGCCTCTGGGGCCAAAAACATTCAGTACTTC